Below, 6 T cell receptor beta chains from the same sample are listed, as sequenced in a study of blood T cell repertoires in COVID-19. Measured with immunoSEQ multiplex PCR; TCRdb has only the in-frame clones, and not every one. Here the sample spans 100,000 to 150,000 clones, around 84% being singletons. The sample comprised PBMCs or T cells enriched from blood (not recorded which). The receptors originated from a woman aged 25 to 39 who had recovered from COVID-19.

The chain has TRBV7-9 and TRBJ1-5; 7 bases match TRBD1. V dropped 4 bases and J dropped 2; count of bases not matched to a gene: 8. This CDR3 has 16 residues. Per germline, CDR1 SEHNR and CDR2 FQNEAQ (reference sequence). Here the CDR3 reads CASSSYVTGGNQPQHF. The CDR3 nucleotides read TGTGCCAGCAGCTCGTACGTCACAGGGGGCAATCAGCCCCAGCATTTT. The complete variable domain, with remaining parts taken from reference TRBV7-9 and TRBJ1-5, reads DTGVSQNPRHKITKRGQNVTFRCDPISEHNRLYWYRQTLGQGPEFLTYFQNEAQLEKSRLLSDRFSAERPKGSFSTLEIQRTEQGDSAMYLCASSSYVTGGNQPQHFGDGTRLSIL.

This sequence joins TRBV30 and TRBJ2-4; 7 bases match TRBD1. CDR1 is GTSNPN, CDR2 SVGIG, per germline (reference sequence). The CDR3 consists of 16 residues. The V and J ends lost 2 bases and 1 base, in that order; junction bases with no gene match: 8. CDR3 sequence (DNA): TGTGCCTGGAGTCCTGGACAGGTATTGGCCAAAAACATTCAGTACTTC. Encoded protein: CAWSPGQVLAKNIQYF.

This chain links TRBV24-1 with TRBJ2-5; D might be TRBD2 (5 bases). CDR3 size: 16 residues. Germline V gives CDR1 KGHDR, CDR2 SFDVKD. V was clipped by 0 bases and J by 1 base, with 11 bases between them. The DNA of the CDR3 is TGTGCCACCAGTGATTTGGGGTCCGGACTCCAAGAGACCCAGTACTTC. Protein product: CATSDLGSGLQETQYF.

The V call is TRBV18, the J call TRBJ1-1; 7 bases match TRBD1. Germline CDR1 and CDR2: KGHSH and LQKENI. There are 12 residues in the CDR3. V was pared by 2 bases and J by 8 bases, with 2 bases of the junction left unmatched. The CDR3 DNA sequence: TGTGCCAGCTCACCAAGGGACAGAGAAGCTTTCTTT. This codes for CASSPRDREAFF.

The chain couples TRBV6-5 to TRBJ1-2, with D tentatively TRBD1 (5 bases). The CDR3 extends over 15 amino acids. Germline V lookup: CDR1 MNHEY, CDR2 SVGAGI. V lost 5 bases and J 4 bases, leaving 17 bases between the germline ends. The CDR3 nucleotides are TGTGCCAGCAGTCCCCCCGGGGGGAGGGGCTATGGCTACACCTTC. Protein: CASSPPGGRGYGYTF.

This chain's CDR3 is CASSTLWGRVEAFF. CDR3 in DNA: TGTGCCAGCAGCACCCTCTGGGGGCGTGTTGAAGCTTTCTTT. The genes are TRBV28 and TRBJ1-1; tentative D call: TRBD1 (6 bases). The CDR3 consists of 14 residues. Trimming stripped 6 bases from V and 7 bases from J, with 18 bases between. CDR1 MDHEN and CDR2 SYDVKM come from the germline V gene. The full variable domain, rest sourced from reference TRBV28 and TRBJ1-1, is DVKVTQSSRYLVKRTGEKVFLECVQDMDHENMFWYRQDPGLGLRLIYFSYDVKMKEKGDIPEGYSVSREKKERFSLILESASTNQTSMYLCASSTLWGRVEAFFGQGTRLTVV.